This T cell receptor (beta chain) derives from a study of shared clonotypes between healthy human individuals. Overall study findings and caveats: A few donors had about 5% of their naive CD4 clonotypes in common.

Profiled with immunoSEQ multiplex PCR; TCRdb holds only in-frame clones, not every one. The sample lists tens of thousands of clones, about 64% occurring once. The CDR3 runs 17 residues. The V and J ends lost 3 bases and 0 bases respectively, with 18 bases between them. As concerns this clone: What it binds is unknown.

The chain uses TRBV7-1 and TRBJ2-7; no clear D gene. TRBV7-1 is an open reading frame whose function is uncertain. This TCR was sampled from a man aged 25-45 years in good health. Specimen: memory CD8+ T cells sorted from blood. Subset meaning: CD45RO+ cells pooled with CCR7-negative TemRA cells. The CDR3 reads CASSSNVPSSGSYEQYF. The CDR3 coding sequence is TGTGCCAGCAGCTCTAATGTCCCCAGCTCGGGCTCCTACGAGCAGTACTTC.